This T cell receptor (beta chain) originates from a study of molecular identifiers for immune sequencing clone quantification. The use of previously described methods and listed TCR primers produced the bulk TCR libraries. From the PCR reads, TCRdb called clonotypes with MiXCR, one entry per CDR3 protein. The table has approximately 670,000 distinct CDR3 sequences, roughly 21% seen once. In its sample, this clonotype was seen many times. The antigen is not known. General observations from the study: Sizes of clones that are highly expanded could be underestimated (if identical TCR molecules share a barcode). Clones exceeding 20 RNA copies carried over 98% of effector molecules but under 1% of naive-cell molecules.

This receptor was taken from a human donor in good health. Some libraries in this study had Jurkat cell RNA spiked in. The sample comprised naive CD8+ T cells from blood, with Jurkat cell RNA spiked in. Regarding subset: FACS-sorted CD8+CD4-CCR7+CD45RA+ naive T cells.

The CDR3 coding sequence is TGTGCCAGCAGTTCATCAGGGCTTAGGGCGGGAGCCTACGAGCAGTACTTC. This sequence encodes CASSSSGLRAGAYEQYF. The rearrangement joins TRBV12-3 or TRBV12-4 to TRBJ2-7; 7 bases agree with TRBD2. CDR3 length equals 17 residues. With 4 bases clipped from V and 2 bases from J, the junction kept 14 bases outside the gene matches.